This T cell receptor beta chain was sequenced in a study of T cell clones after liver transplantation. The wider study: Third-party-reactive TCRbeta sequences from pre-transplant mixed lymphocyte reactions served as antigen-independent comparators.

Here immunoSEQ multiplex PCR was the method, and the copy in TCRdb shows in-frame clones only, minus some. The sample lists about 75,000 clones, 80% to 85% occurring once. Thawed unstimulated PBMCs were FACS-sorted by CD3, CD4 and CD8 into two populations. Study observations and caveats: The donor-reactive repertoire was only partly measurable in two subjects, lacking donor cells.

The CDR3 spans 11 residues. The ends were cut back, 4 bases at V and 5 bases at J, with 5 bases in the middle. Germline values: CDR1 KGHSH, CDR2 LQKENI. With respect to this clone: The target antigen is unknown.

The chain uses TRBV18 and TRBJ2-5; D gene ambiguous. Material: CD4+ T cells from blood, obtained 48 to 50 months after liver transplant. The source is a human patient who received a liver transplant. Part of the T cell pool may stem from the graft donor. The CDR3 loop is CASSLDETQYF. Written as DNA, the CDR3 is TGTGCCAGCTCACTCGATGAGACCCAGTACTTC.